What follows are 21 T cell receptor beta chains derived from one specimen sequenced in a study of cytomegalovirus exposure and HLA in healthy donors. The PCR was carried out with 60 Vbeta primers and 13 Jbeta primers. The data were produced by immunoSEQ multiplex PCR, yet TCRdb's version contains in-frame clones alone and is incomplete. The sample records 120,000 or so clones, about 73% being singletons. The sequenced material came from PBMCs. Every receptor here comes from a woman aged 35 to 49 in good health and CMV-seronegative.

The chain is built from TRBV5-4 and TRBJ1-6; possibly TRBD1 for D (6 bases). CDR1 is SGHNT, CDR2 YYREEE, per germline (reference sequence). The germline V and J ends were trimmed by 1 base and 10 bases, with 12 bases remaining between them. The CDR3 runs 14 residues. CDR3 residues: CASSLMGHGSPLHF. In DNA, the CDR3 is TGTGCCAGCAGCTTGATGGGACATGGCTCACCCCTCCACTTT.

V and J are TRBV6-4 and TRBJ1-2, with 7 bases that match TRBD1. The CDR3 covers 15 residues. Germline trimming cut 7 bases from V and 4 bases from J; bases unmatched to any gene: 12. Per the germline V gene, CDR1 is MRHNA and CDR2 is SNTAGT. The CDR3 loop is CASNPSPGTAYGYTF. The CDR3 nucleotides are TGTGCCAGCAACCCCTCCCCCGGGACAGCCTATGGCTACACCTTC.

The gene calls are TRBV5-1 and TRBJ2-1; 10 bases line up with TRBD2. Germline assignment: CDR1 SGHRS and CDR2 YFSETQ. The junction had 5 bases not matched to a gene; V was cut back by 0 bases and J by 8 bases. The CDR3 loop spans 15 amino acids. In DNA form, the CDR3 reads TGCGCCAGCAGCTTGGCCCAGCGGGGGGGCCATGAGCAGTTCTTC. It encodes CASSLAQRGGHEQFF.

By frequency in the sample, this clone is medium-sized. The chain uses TRBV6-4 and TRBJ2-3; 12 bases map to TRBD2. This CDR3 comprises 16 residues. Unmatched junction bases numbered 2, after V lost 4 bases and J lost 0 bases. Germline-derived CDR1 and CDR2 are MRHNA and SNTAGT. The CDR3 nucleotides are TGTGCCAGCAGTGTTCTAGCGGGAGGGAGCACAGATACGCAGTATTTT. Translating gives CASSVLAGGSTDTQYF.

The rearrangement uses TRBV19 and TRBJ1-5; tentatively, D is TRBD1 (5 bases). Per germline, CDR1 LNHDA and CDR2 SQIVND (reference sequence). The CDR3 has 15 residues. The ends were cut back, 1 base at V and 0 bases at J, with 7 bases in the middle. CDR3 sequence: CASSIVGHSNQPQHF. The CDR3 bases are TGTGCCAGTAGTATAGTTGGACATAGCAATCAGCCCCAGCATTTT.

The chain employs TRBV4-2 and TRBJ2-7; 10 nucleotides match TRBD2. Unmatched junction bases numbered 11, after V lost 0 bases and J lost 9 bases. The CDR3 is made up of 16 amino acids. Germline V gives CDR1 LGHNA, CDR2 YNFKEQ. CDR3 residues: CASSQDASGGQAGQYF. CDR3 DNA sequence: TGTGCCAGCAGCCAAGATGCTAGCGGGGGCCAGGCCGGGCAGTACTTC.

V is TRBV2 and J is TRBJ2-5, with 12 bases that match TRBD1. V shed 6 bases and J 4 bases; nucleotides not matched to a gene: 6. CDR1 is SNHLY, CDR2 FYNNEI, per germline. CDR3 length: 15 amino acids. The CDR3 sequence is CASRRDRGRLETQYF. The CDR3 DNA is TGTGCCAGCAGAAGGGACAGGGGGCGCTTAGAGACCCAGTACTTC.

This clone came up a few times. The V call is TRBV5-5, the J call TRBJ2-2, with D perhaps matching TRBD1 (5 bases). V was pared by 3 bases and J by 0 bases, with 12 bases between. Germline V CDR1 and CDR2: SGHKS, YYEKEE (reference sequence). This CDR3 spans 16 amino acids. The CDR3 is CASSYNRKANTGELFF. DNA for the CDR3: TGTGCCAGCAGCTACAACAGGAAAGCGAACACCGGGGAGCTGTTTTTT.

About this clone itself: One junction end disagrees with the germline gene, perhaps due to a read error. J is TRBJ2-1 and V is TRBV5-4; no firm D call. The CDR3 length is 13 residues. The germline gives CDR1 SGHNT, CDR2 YYREEE (reference sequence). The CDR3 is CASSTWNDNEQFF. Written as DNA, the CDR3 is TGTGCCAGCAGCACCTGGAATGACAATGAGCAATTCTTC.

This clone was observed a few times. The chain employs TRBV7-2 and TRBJ2-3; tentative D call: TRBD2 (5 bases). V lost 0 bases and J lost 5, with 9 bases in between. Per the germline V gene, CDR1 is SGHTA and CDR2 is FQGNSA. The CDR3 length is 14 residues. Here the CDR3 reads CASSLAGLLDTQYF. CDR3 nucleotides: TGTGCCAGCAGCTTAGCCGGACTTTTAGATACGCAGTATTTT.

The CDR3 DNA reads as TGTGCCAGCAGCGGCTCACTTGGACAGGGGGGCCACTACGAGCAGTACTTC. Translating gives CASSGSLGQGGHYEQYF. The V gene is TRBV9, the J gene TRBJ2-7; TRBD1 matches 10 bases. Germline CDR1 and CDR2: SGDLS and YYNGEE. The CDR3 extends over 17 amino acids. The V and J ends lost 3 bases and 3 bases, in that order; junction bases with no gene match: 12.

This chain links TRBV7-2 with TRBJ2-7; 9 bases agree with TRBD2. The CDR3 consists of 15 residues. Germline V gene sequence: CDR1 SGHTA, CDR2 FQGNSA. V trimming: 1 base; J trimming: 7 bases; junction bases outside the gene matches: 8. The CDR3 is CASSLGLAGTLEQYF. The CDR3 region has the DNA TGTGCCAGCAGCTTAGGCCTAGCGGGAACCTTGGAGCAGTACTTC.

The chain is built from TRBV6-1 and TRBJ2-7; tentative D call: TRBD1 (6 bases). The CDR3 covers 16 residues. V lost 1 base and J lost 3, with 16 bases in between. CDR1 is MNHNS, CDR2 SASEGT, per germline. DNA for the CDR3: TGTGCCAGCAGTGAAGGAATCCGGGACACGATCTACGAGCAGTACTTC. As protein: CASSEGIRDTIYEQYF.

In this sample, this clone turned up many times. CDR3 coding DNA: TGTGCCAGCAGTGAGGAGGCCGCGAACACCGGGGAGCTGTTTTTT. Translating gives CASSEEAANTGELFF. The rearrangement uses TRBV6-1 and TRBJ2-2; the D gene is possibly TRBD2 (5 bases). Per the germline V gene, CDR1 is MNHNS and CDR2 is SASEGT. V lost 3 bases and J lost 0, with 8 bases in between. The CDR3 extends over 15 amino acids.

The genes are TRBV4-3 and TRBJ2-2; D perhaps matches TRBD2 (5 bases). The CDR3 spans 16 residues. CDR1 and CDR2 (germline): LGHNA, YSLEER. V lost 0 bases and J lost 7, with 15 bases in between. In DNA, the CDR3 is TGCGCCAGCAGCCAAGATCGGGGTAGCGACCTCGGGGAGCTGTTTTTT. Its translation is CASSQDRGSDLGELFF.

The chain is built from TRBV10-3 and TRBJ1-1, with TRBD1 identical over 7 bases. CDR3 length: 14 amino acids. The V gene end was trimmed by 5 bases and the J gene end by 5 bases; junction bases not matched to a gene: 8. CDR1 is ENHRY and CDR2 is SYGVKD in the germline V gene. This CDR3 reads CAISKDRAGTEAFF. CDR3 nucleotides: TGTGCCATCAGTAAAGACAGGGCAGGAACTGAAGCTTTCTTT.

The J gene is TRBJ2-5, the V gene TRBV5-1; TRBD2 aligns across 7 bases. Unmatched junction bases numbered 6, after V lost 1 base and J lost 6 bases. CDR1 is SGHRS and CDR2 is YFSETQ in the germline V gene. This CDR3 has 14 residues. This CDR3 reads CASSLTGGVKTQYF. The CDR3 DNA sequence: TGCGCCAGCAGCTTGACGGGGGGTGTGAAGACCCAGTACTTC.

This chain uses TRBV28 with TRBJ1-1; 10 positions match TRBD1. Losses at the gene ends were 10 bases for V and 5 bases for J; bases not matched to a gene: 7. Germline V gene sequence: CDR1 MDHEN, CDR2 SYDVKM. CDR3 length equals 13 residues. The CDR3, as DNA: TGTGCCACCAAGGACAGGGGGAGGACTGAAGCTTTCTTT. It specifies CATKDRGRTEAFF.

This chain links TRBV6-5 with TRBJ2-3; TRBD2 aligns across 9 bases. Germline V CDR1 and CDR2: MNHEY, SVGAGI. Unmatched junction bases numbered 5, after V lost 2 bases and J lost 5 bases. CDR3 length equals 15 residues. Here the CDR3 DNA reads TGTGCCAGCAGTTACGAGGCGGGGGGGCGAGATACGCAGTATTTT. Its translation is CASSYEAGGRDTQYF.

The rearrangement links TRBV19 to TRBJ2-2, with 8 bases fitting TRBD1. Germline assignment: CDR1 LNHDA and CDR2 SQIVND (reference sequence). CDR3 length: 15 residues. The V segment lost 3 bases and the J segment 4 bases; nucleotides outside the gene matches: 4. The CDR3 sequence: CASSMGQVTTGELFF. CDR3 nucleotide sequence: TGTGCCAGTAGTATGGGACAGGTTACCACCGGGGAGCTGTTTTTT. The full variable domain, rest sourced from reference TRBV19 and TRBJ2-2, is DGGITQSPKYLFRKEGQNVTLSCEQNLNHDAMYWYRQDPGQGLRLIYYSQIVNDFQKGDIAEGYSVSREKKESFPLTVTSAQKNPTAFYLCASSMGQVTTGELFFGEGSRLTVL.

V is TRBV29-1 and J is TRBJ2-7, with D possibly TRBD2 on 6 matching bases. CDR3 length: 14 amino acids. Germline V gene sequence: CDR1 SQVTM, CDR2 ANQGSEA. The V gene lost 4 bases and the J gene lost 3 bases, with 16 bases spanning the gap. The CDR3 coding sequence is TGCAGCGTTGGAGCGGGTTTTGGCCGCTACGAGCAGTACTTC. Its protein product is CSVGAGFGRYEQYF.